The rows below give T cell receptor beta chains drawn from one sample of a study of cytomegalovirus exposure and HLA in healthy donors. Profiled with immunoSEQ multiplex PCR; TCRdb holds only in-frame clones, not every one. The sample yields about 110,000 clones, around 85% seen once. Sample: PBMCs. The receptors were gathered from a man aged 25-45 years in good health and CMV-seropositive. Both conserved end residues are part of each CDR3. A D gene is named only where the DNA matches it firmly. Size values are once, few and many counts, or a class for expanded clones, and some rows have none.

>TRBV5-1|TRBJ2-7|.|.
CASSTGQPLRFYEQYF
TGCGCCAGCAGCACAGGACAGCCCTTACGCTTCTACGAGCAGTACTTC
>TRBV5-1|TRBJ2-5|.|.
CASSLGLVVTETQYF
TGCGCCAGCAGCTTGGGTTTAGTGGTCACAGAGACCCAGTACTTC
>TRBV29-1|TRBJ1-1|.|.
CSVRAGQNTEAFF
TGCAGCGTTCGGGCAGGGCAAAACACTGAAGCTTTCTTT
>TRBV23-1|TRBJ1-1|TRBD1|.
CASSQPDRPTEAFF
TGCGCCAGCAGTCAACCGGACAGGCCCACTGAAGCTTTCTTT
>TRBV2|TRBJ1-5|.|.
CASNGEGNSNQPQHF
TGTGCCAGCAACGGGGAAGGGAATAGCAATCAGCCCCAGCATTTT
>TRBV19|TRBJ1-6|TRBD1|.
CASSGQVNSPLHF
TGTGCCAGCTCCGGACAGGTCAATTCACCCCTCCACTTT
>TRBV4-1|TRBJ1-1|.|.
CASSQDRNPEAFF
TGCGCCAGCAGCCAAGACAGGAACCCTGAAGCTTTCTTT
>TRBV19|TRBJ2-1|.|.
CASSATAVYNEQFF
TGTGCCAGTAGTGCAACCGCAGTCTACAATGAGCAGTTCTTC
>TRBV11-3|TRBJ2-7|.|.
CASSLDRGNSYEQYF
TGTGCCAGCAGCTTAGATCGGGGGAACTCCTACGAGCAGTACTTC
>TRBV7-9|TRBJ1-2|.|.
CASSLVAGVYGYTF
TGTGCCAGCAGCTTAGTTGCAGGGGTCTATGGCTACACCTTC
>TRBV5-4|TRBJ2-7|.|.
CASSPPPDFHEQYF
TGTGCCAGCAGTCCTCCACCGGACTTCCACGAGCAGTACTTC
>TRBV6-6|TRBJ1-1|.|.
CASSLREGTEAFF
TGTGCCAGCAGTTTGAGGGAGGGAACTGAAGCTTTCTTT
>TRBV6-6|TRBJ1-1|.|few
CATITRVDTEAFF
TGTGCCACCATAACGAGGGTGGACACTGAAGCTTTCTTT
>TRBV12-5|TRBJ1-2|.|.
CASGLVRGSRDGYTF
TGTGCTAGTGGTTTGGTTAGGGGGTCTCGAGATGGCTACACCTTC
>TRBV6-1|TRBJ2-5|TRBD2|.
CASTSGGPGETQYF
TGTGCCAGCACCAGCGGGGGGCCGGGGGAGACCCAGTACTTC
>TRBV2|TRBJ1-2|.|.
CASNTANYGYTF
TGTGCCAGCAACACAGCTAACTATGGCTACACCTTC
>TRBV7-2|TRBJ1-1|.|.
CASSLTGERGTEAFF
TGTGCCAGCAGCTTAACGGGCGAACGGGGCACTGAAGCTTTCTTT
>TRBV4-3|TRBJ1-2|.|.
CASSPSAGGYGYTF
TGCGCCAGCAGCCCATCAGCCGGGGGCTATGGCTACACCTTC
>TRBV5-1|TRBJ2-3|TRBD2|few
CASSSTAGDPTDTQYF
TGCGCCAGCAGCTCCACAGCGGGGGACCCCACAGATACGCAGTATTTT
>TRBV9|TRBJ1-5|.|.
CASSDYNQPQHF
TGTGCCAGCAGCGATTACAATCAGCCCCAGCATTTT
>TRBV11-2|TRBJ2-7|TRBD1|.
CASSSPGQRNYEQYF
TGTGCCAGCAGCTCACCGGGACAGAGGAACTACGAGCAGTACTTC
>TRBV11-3|TRBJ1-2|TRBD1|.
CASSRQGQNYGYTF
TGTGCCAGCAGCCGACAGGGGCAAAACTATGGCTACACCTTC
>TRBV30|TRBJ2-2|.|.
CAWSTSGTPNTGELFF
TGTGCCTGGAGTACGTCAGGGACACCAAACACCGGGGAGCTGTTTTTT
>TRBV7-2|TRBJ2-7|.|.
CASSLANSEQYF
TGTGCCAGCAGCTTAGCGAACTCCGAGCAGTACTTC
>TRBV19|TRBJ1-1|.|few
CASSFQDSEAFF
TGTGCCAGTAGTTTTCAGGATTCTGAAGCTTTCTTT
>TRBV18|TRBJ1-4|TRBD1|once
CASSPFDRVYEKLFF
TGTGCCAGCTCACCGTTCGACAGGGTCTATGAAAAACTGTTTTTT
>TRBV10-1|TRBJ2-5|.|.
CASSDSRTAETQYF
TGCGCCAGCAGTGACTCCCGGACAGCCGAGACCCAGTACTTC
>TRBV18|TRBJ2-7|TRBD1|.
CASSPPYGTEGPEQYF
TGTGCCAGCTCACCACCGTACGGGACAGAGGGGCCCGAGCAGTACTTC
>TRBV5-1|TRBJ2-1|TRBD2|.
CASSLGLLAGGNEQFF
TGCGCCAGCAGCTTAGGACTTCTAGCGGGGGGCAATGAGCAGTTCTTC
>TRBV19|TRBJ1-1|TRBD1|few
CASSMGQGYTEAFF
TGTGCCAGTAGTATGGGACAGGGATACACTGAAGCTTTCTTT
>TRBV14|TRBJ1-2|TRBD1|.
CASSQGPGTGGRYGYTF
TGTGCCAGCAGCCAAGGGCCCGGGACAGGGGGCCGCTATGGCTACACCTTC
>TRBV18|TRBJ1-6|.|.
CASSPFDDRRYSPLHF
TGTGCCAGCTCACCCTTTGACGACAGGCGGTATTCACCCCTCCACTTT
>TRBV7-9|TRBJ1-4|.|.
CASSLTSGHNEKLFF
TGTGCCAGCAGCTTAACGTCAGGTCATAATGAAAAACTGTTTTTT
>TRBV4-2|TRBJ2-3|TRBD2|once
CASSQETGGGGTDTQYF
TGTGCCAGCAGCCAAGAAACTGGCGGGGGGGGGACAGATACGCAGTATTTT
>TRBV6-1|TRBJ1-1|.|.
CASSEITGYGNTEAFF
TGTGCCAGCAGTGAAATCACAGGGTATGGTAACACTGAAGCTTTCTTT
>TRBV5-1|TRBJ2-5|.|once
CASSLVGGDAETQYF
TGCGCCAGCAGCTTGGTAGGGGGGGATGCGGAGACCCAGTACTTC
>TRBV7-8|TRBJ2-3|TRBD2|.
CASSRMSGGSTDTQYF
TGTGCCAGCAGCCGGATGAGCGGGGGGAGCACAGATACGCAGTATTTT
>TRBV12-5|TRBJ1-1|TRBD1|.
CASGLQGGQAIEAFF
TGTGCTAGTGGCCTACAAGGCGGACAGGCAATTGAAGCTTTCTTT
>TRBV29-1|TRBJ2-7|TRBD2|.
CSVHLPGRGGVLLGYEQYF
TGCAGCGTACACCTCCCCGGGCGGGGGGGTGTTTTATTAGGATACGAGCAGTACTTC
>TRBV5-5|TRBJ1-2|.|.
CASSIETFIDDGYTF
TGTGCCAGCAGCATCGAGACATTTATCGACGATGGCTACACCTTC
>TRBV19|TRBJ1-2|.|.
CASSKDSLLGYGYTF
TGTGCCAGTAGTAAGGACAGCCTTCTTGGCTATGGCTACACCTTC
>TRBV5-1|TRBJ1-2|TRBD1|.
CASSFSRDSYGYTF
TGCGCCAGCAGCTTCTCCCGGGACAGCTATGGCTACACCTTC
>TRBV10-2|TRBJ2-3|TRBD2|.
CASGIPGGGAAITDTQYF
TGCGCCAGCGGGATCCCCGGCGGGGGGGCAGCTATTACAGATACGCAGTATTTT
>TRBV28|TRBJ1-5|.|.
CASTPLSRGQPQHF
TGTGCCAGCACCCCTCTCTCACGGGGACAGCCCCAGCATTTT
>TRBV27|TRBJ1-1|TRBD1|.
CASRAGGGPEAFF
TGTGCCAGCAGAGCAGGGGGAGGCCCTGAAGCTTTCTTT